The entry below gives a single T cell receptor (beta chain) sequence along with its context. Its antigen is undetermined. The data originate from a study of cytomegalovirus exposure and HLA in healthy donors. Study-level points and caveats: The authors later found HLA-associated TCR beta chains more clonally expanded than equally common others. Researchers reported in a later analysis that a missense DCLRE1C variant was tied to TCR beta V- and J-gene trimming. The classifier reportedly diagnosed cytomegalovirus status with high sensitivity and specificity. Most TCRs appeared rarely, but some public TCRs recurred in many donors.

The PCR was carried out with 60 Vbeta primers and 13 Jbeta primers. Some clones are missing from TCRdb's copy, which holds only in-frame ones; the method was immunoSEQ multiplex PCR. The sample is made up of 63,000 or so clones, and the top ten hold approximately 16% of it. The sample was PBMCs. This receptor was identified in a boy aged 10-17 years in good health and CMV-seronegative.

CDR3 DNA: TGTGCCAGTAGTGGCAGAATGAACACTGAAGCTTTCTTT. It is translated as CASSGRMNTEAFF. This chain links TRBV19 with TRBJ1-1; D is unresolved. V was trimmed by 5 bases and J by 0 bases, leaving 7 bases between them. Germline loops: CDR1 LNHDA, CDR2 SQIVND (reference sequence). This CDR3 comprises 13 residues. Using reference TRBV19 and TRBJ1-1 for the parts outside the CDR3, the full variable domain is DGGITQSPKYLFRKEGQNVTLSCEQNLNHDAMYWYRQDPGQGLRLIYYSQIVNDFQKGDIAEGYSVSREKKESFPLTVTSAQKNPTAFYLCASSGRMNTEAFFGQGTRLTVV.